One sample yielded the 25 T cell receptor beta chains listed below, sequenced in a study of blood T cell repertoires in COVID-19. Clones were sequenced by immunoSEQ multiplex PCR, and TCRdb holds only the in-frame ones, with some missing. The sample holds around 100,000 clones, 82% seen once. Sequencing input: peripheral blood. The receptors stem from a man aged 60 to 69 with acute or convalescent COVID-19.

The CDR3 DNA reads TGTGCCAGTATAGCTGGACTGAGCTACGAGCAGTACTTC. Translation: CASIAGLSYEQYF. The rearrangement joins TRBV27 to TRBJ2-7; the D gene is possibly TRBD2 (5 bases). The CDR3 is made up of 13 amino acids. Trimming left V 9 bases short and J 3 bases short, with 15 bases between. Germline CDR1 MNHEY, CDR2 SMNVEV (reference sequence).

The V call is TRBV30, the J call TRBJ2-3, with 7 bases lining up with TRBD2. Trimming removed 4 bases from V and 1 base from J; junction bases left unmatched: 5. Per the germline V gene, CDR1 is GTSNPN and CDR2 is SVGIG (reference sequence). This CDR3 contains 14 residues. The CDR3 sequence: CAWKTSGGTDTQYF. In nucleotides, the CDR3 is TGTGCCTGGAAAACGAGCGGGGGCACAGATACGCAGTATTTT.

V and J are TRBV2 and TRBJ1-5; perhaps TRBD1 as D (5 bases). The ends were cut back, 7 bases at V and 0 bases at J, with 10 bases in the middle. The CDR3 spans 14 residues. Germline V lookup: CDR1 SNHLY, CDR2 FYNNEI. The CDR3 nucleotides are TGTGCCAGCAACGGGGGAAATAGCAATCAGCCCCAGCATTTT. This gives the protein CASNGGNSNQPQHF.

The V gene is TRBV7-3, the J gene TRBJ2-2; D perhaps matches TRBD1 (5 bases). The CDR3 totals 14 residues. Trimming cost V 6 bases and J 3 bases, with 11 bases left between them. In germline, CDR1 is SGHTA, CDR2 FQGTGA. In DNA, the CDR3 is TGTGCCAGCAGTCCCCAGGGCTACACCGGGGAGCTGTTTTTT. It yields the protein CASSPQGYTGELFF. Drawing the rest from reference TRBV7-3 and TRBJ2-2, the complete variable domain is GAGVSQTPSNKVTEKGKYVELRCDPISGHTALYWYRQSLGQGPEFLIYFQGTGAADDSGLPNDRFFAVRPEGSVSTLKIQRTERGDSAVYLCASSPQGYTGELFFGEGSRLTVL.

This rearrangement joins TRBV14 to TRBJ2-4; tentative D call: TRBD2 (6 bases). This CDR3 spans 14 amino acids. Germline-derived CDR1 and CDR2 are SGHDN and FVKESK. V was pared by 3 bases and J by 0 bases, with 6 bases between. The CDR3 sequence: CASSQGLAKNIQYF. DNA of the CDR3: TGTGCCAGCAGCCAGGGACTAGCCAAAAACATTCAGTACTTC.

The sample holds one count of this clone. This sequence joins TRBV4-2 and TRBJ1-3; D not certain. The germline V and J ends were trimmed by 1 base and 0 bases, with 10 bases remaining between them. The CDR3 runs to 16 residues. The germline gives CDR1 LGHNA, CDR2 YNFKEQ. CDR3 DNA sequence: TGTGCCAGCAGCCAAGGCCTAGAGATCTCTGGAAACACCATATATTTT. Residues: CASSQGLEISGNTIYF.

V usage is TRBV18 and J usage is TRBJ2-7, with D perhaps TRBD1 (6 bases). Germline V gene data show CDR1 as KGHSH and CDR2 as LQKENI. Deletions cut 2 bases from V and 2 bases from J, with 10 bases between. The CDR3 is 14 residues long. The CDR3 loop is CASSPEPGAYEQYF. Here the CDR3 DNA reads TGTGCCAGCTCACCAGAACCAGGGGCCTACGAGCAGTACTTC.

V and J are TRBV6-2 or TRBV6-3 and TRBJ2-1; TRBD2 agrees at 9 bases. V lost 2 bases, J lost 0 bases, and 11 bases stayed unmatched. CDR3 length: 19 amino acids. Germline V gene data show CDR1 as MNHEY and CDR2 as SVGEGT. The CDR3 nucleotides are TGTGCCAGCAGTTACCCTACGACTAGCGGCCAAAGCTCCTACAATGAGCAGTTCTTC. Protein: CASSYPTTSGQSSYNEQFF.

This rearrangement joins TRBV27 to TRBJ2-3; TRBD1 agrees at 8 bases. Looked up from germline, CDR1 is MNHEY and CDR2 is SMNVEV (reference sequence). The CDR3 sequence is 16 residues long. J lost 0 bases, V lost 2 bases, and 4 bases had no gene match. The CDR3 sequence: CASSLGQGRSTDTQYF. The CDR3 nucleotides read TGTGCCAGCAGTTTAGGACAGGGTCGGAGCACAGATACGCAGTATTTT.

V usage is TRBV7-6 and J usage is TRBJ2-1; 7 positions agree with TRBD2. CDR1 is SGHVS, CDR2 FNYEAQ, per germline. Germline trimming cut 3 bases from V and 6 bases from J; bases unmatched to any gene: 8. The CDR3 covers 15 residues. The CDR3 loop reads CASSLGLAATNEQFF. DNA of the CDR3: TGTGCCAGCAGCTTGGGGCTAGCGGCTACCAATGAGCAGTTCTTC.

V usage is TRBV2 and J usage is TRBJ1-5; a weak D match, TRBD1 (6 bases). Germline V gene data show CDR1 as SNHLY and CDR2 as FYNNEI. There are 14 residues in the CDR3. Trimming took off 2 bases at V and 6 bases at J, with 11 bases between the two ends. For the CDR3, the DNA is TGTGCCAGCAGTGAACTGGGGGCCGCTCAGCCCCAGCATTTT. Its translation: CASSELGAAQPQHF.

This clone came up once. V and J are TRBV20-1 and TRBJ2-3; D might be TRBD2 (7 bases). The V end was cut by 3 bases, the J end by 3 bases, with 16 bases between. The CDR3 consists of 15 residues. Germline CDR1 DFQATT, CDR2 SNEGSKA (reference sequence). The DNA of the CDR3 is TGCAGTGCTAGTGGAGGGGGGGGTCCAACAGATACGCAGTATTTT. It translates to CSASGGGGPTDTQYF.

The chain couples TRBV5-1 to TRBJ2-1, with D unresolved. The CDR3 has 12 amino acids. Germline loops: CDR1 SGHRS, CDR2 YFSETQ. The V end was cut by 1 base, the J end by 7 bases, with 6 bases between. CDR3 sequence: CASSLIGNEQFF. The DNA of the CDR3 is TGCGCCAGCAGCTTGATCGGGAATGAGCAGTTCTTC.

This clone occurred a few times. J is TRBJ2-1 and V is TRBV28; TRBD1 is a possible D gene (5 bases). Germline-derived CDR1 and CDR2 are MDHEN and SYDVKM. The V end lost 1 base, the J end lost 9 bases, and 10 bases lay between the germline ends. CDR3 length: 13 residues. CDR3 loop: CASSLLSQGEQFF. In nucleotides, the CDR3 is TGTGCCAGCAGTTTATTAAGTCAGGGTGAGCAGTTCTTC.

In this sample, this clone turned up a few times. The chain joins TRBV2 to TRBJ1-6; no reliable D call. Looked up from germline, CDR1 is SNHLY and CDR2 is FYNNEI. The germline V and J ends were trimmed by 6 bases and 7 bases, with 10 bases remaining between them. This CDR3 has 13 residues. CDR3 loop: CASRETANSPLHF. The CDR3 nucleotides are TGTGCCAGCAGGGAAACAGCAAATTCACCCCTCCACTTT.

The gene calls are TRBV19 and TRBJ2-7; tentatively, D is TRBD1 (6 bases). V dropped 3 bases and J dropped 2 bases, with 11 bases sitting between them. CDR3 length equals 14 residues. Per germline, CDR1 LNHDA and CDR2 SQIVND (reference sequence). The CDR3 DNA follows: TGTGCCAGTAGTATTAATCGGGACACCTACGAGCAGTACTTC. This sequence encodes CASSINRDTYEQYF.

Here the CDR3 DNA reads TGTGCCAGCAGCTTAAATGGGGGGTCCTACAATGAGCAGTTCTTC. Translated: CASSLNGGSYNEQFF. This chain connects TRBV7-3 to TRBJ2-1; D is possibly TRBD2 (6 bases). Trimming shortened V by 1 base and J by 1 base, and 8 bases separated the two germline ends. The CDR3 is 15 residues long. The germline V gene encodes CDR1 SGHTA and CDR2 FQGTGA.

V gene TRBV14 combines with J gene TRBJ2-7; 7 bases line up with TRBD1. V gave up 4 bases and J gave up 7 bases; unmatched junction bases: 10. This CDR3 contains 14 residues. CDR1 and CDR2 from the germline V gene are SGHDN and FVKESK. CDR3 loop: CASSRVDRFGEQYF. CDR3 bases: TGTGCCAGCAGCCGAGTGGACAGGTTTGGAGAGCAGTACTTC.

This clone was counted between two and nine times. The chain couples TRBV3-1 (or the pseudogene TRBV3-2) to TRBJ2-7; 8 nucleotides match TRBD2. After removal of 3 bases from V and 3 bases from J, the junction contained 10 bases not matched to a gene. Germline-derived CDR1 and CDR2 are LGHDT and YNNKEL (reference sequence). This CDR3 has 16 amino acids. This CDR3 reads CASSHAGGSGNYEQYF. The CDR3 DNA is TGTGCCAGCAGCCACGCCGGAGGTAGCGGGAACTACGAGCAGTACTTC.

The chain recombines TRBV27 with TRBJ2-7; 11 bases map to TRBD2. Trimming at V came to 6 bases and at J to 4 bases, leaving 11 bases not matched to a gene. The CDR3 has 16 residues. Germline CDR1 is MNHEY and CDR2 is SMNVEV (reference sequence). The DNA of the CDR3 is TGTGCCAGCAGCCTCCGACTAGCGGGAAGGGATTACGAGCAGTACTTC. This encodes CASSLRLAGRDYEQYF.

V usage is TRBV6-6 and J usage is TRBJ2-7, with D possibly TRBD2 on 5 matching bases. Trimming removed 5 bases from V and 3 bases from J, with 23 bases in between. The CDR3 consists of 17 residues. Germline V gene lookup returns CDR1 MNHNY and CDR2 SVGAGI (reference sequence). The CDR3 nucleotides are TGTGCCAGCAGTCCCAGCCGAGGGTCATCGTTGAGCTACGAGCAGTACTTC. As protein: CASSPSRGSSLSYEQYF.

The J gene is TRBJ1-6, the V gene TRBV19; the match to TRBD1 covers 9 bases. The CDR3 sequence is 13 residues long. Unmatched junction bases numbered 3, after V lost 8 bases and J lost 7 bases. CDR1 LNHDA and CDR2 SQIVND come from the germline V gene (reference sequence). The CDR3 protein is CASGDRVNSPLHF. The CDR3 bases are TGTGCCAGTGGGGACAGGGTGAATTCACCCCTCCACTTT.

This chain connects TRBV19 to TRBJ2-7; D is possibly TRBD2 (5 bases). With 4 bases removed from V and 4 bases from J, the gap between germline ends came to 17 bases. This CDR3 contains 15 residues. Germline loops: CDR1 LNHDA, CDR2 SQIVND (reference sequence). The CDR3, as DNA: TGTGCCAGTAGTAGTTTCCAGCGGCAGCGGTACGAGCAGTACTTC. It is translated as CASSSFQRQRYEQYF.

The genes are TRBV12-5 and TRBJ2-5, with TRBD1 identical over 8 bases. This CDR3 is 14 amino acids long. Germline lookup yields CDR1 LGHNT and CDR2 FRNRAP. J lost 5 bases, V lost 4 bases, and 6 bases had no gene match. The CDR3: CASGSDRAGETQYF. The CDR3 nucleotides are TGTGCTAGTGGTTCGGACAGGGCGGGCGAGACCCAGTACTTC.

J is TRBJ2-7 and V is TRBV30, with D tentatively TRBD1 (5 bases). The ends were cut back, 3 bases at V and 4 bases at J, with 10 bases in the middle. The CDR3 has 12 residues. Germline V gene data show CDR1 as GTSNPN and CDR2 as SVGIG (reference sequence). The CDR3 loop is CAWSSGQYEQYF. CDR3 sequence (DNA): TGTGCCTGGAGCTCTGGACAATACGAGCAGTACTTC.